Listed below are T cell receptor beta chains from one sample, sequenced in a study of Ad26.COV2.S vaccination and SARS-CoV-2 variants. Only in-frame clones appear in the TCRdb table, and some are missing; sequencing was by immunoSEQ multiplex PCR. The sample records 300,000 to 400,000 clones, around four fifths being singletons. The specimen comprised peripheral blood, sampled in a trial of Ad26.COV2.S vaccine versus placebo. These receptors originate from a person between 18 and 59 years old who received the Ad26.COV2.S COVID-19 vaccine or a placebo. The conserved cysteine and the conserved F or W are not part of the CDR3 here. A D gene is named only where the DNA matches it firmly.

CDR3: ASSSRLAGGRDGGELF
D: TRBD2
V: TRBV7-9

CDR3: ASSVRVMEGEQY
D: -
V: TRBV7-2

CDR3: ASSHQSGTGGNEQF
D: TRBD1
V: TRBV14

CDR3: ASSDRDRGNEKLF
D: TRBD1
V: TRBV5-6

CDR3: ASSYSGSSYGYT
D: -
V: TRBV6-5

CDR3: ASKIGLGQGTGNTIY
D: TRBD1
V: TRBV5-6

CDR3: ASSPRGRELQETQY
D: -
V: TRBV19

CDR3: ASSVLGPGELF
D: -
V: TRBV12-3/TRBV12-4

CDR3: ASSPRDKADTQY
D: -
V: TRBV18

CDR3: ASSLSSGASTDTQY
D: TRBD2
V: TRBV7-9

CDR3: ATSGDDQETQY
D: -
V: TRBV2

CDR3: ASSHTTGYGYT
D: -
V: TRBV14

CDR3: ATSERTGGETQY
D: TRBD2
V: TRBV24-1

CDR3: ASSLQSNEQF
D: -
V: TRBV5-1

CDR3: ATSRDGSSHGYT
D: -
V: TRBV15

CDR3: ASSPLVWSEGEKLF
D: -
V: TRBV27

CDR3: ASSLDSRPQ
D: -
V: TRBV7-3

CDR3: ASRVPLAATDTQY
D: TRBD2
V: TRBV2

CDR3: ASNRVREAYEQY
D: -
V: TRBV6-5

CDR3: ASSNSVGSGNTIY
D: -
V: TRBV19

CDR3: ASSFGGGRTDTQY
D: TRBD2
V: TRBV5-4

CDR3: ASSEQGTGNSPLH
D: TRBD1
V: TRBV2

CDR3: ASSSLQGFYGYT
D: TRBD1
V: TRBV6-5

CDR3: ASSLGDRGSEAF
D: TRBD1
V: TRBV5-1

CDR3: AISKAGDHSYEQY
D: TRBD2
V: TRBV10-3

CDR3: ASSQAGANTEAF
D: -
V: TRBV4-2

CDR3: ASSSLNEQF
D: -
V: TRBV13

CDR3: ASSLGPQETQY
D: -
V: TRBV5-1

CDR3: ASSLEQGSVTEAF
D: -
V: TRBV5-8

CDR3: ASSRDTGEQY
D: -
V: TRBV6-5

CDR3: ASSQVGRGEQY
D: -
V: TRBV3-1/TRBV3-2

CDR3: ASSLGFRGEAF
D: -
V: TRBV5-1

CDR3: ATSRDPRGNTEAF
D: -
V: TRBV15

CDR3: ASSYSTGYEQY
D: -
V: TRBV7-8

CDR3: ATSRALELTEAF
D: -
V: TRBV15

CDR3: ASSPGIFRQGGQETQY
D: TRBD1
V: TRBV7-2

CDR3: ASSLGPYSNQPQH
D: -
V: TRBV27

CDR3: ASSLEAGGRRVGYT
D: TRBD1
V: TRBV5-1

CDR3: ASSIQGAAYEQY
D: -
V: TRBV19

CDR3: ASSLDSSYEQY
D: -
V: TRBV28

CDR3: ASSWSSGGPSWTGELF
D: TRBD2
V: TRBV19

CDR3: ASSRSGGGVETQY
D: TRBD2
V: TRBV6-5

CDR3: ASTPDVLYGYT
D: -
V: TRBV6-6

CDR3: ASSLEVRGDGIDTQY
D: TRBD2
V: TRBV5-1

CDR3: ASSFSSSTNEKLF
D: -
V: TRBV28

CDR3: ASSETGSHTLVKGYT
D: -
V: TRBV5-1

CDR3: ASSWAPYNEQF
D: -
V: TRBV7-2

CDR3: ASSHVAEGNTIY
D: -
V: TRBV3-1/TRBV3-2

CDR3: ASSQDRGAAYGYT
D: -
V: TRBV4-2

CDR3: ASNPGTGIYGYT
D: TRBD1
V: TRBV28

CDR3: ASSEDIGNTIY
D: -
V: TRBV10-1

CDR3: ASSPLQGPSNPTQY
D: -
V: TRBV18

CDR3: ASSPTTDRGTYGNQPQH
D: TRBD1
V: TRBV18

CDR3: ASTTSGYT
D: -
V: TRBV2

CDR3: SVIPQPYNEQF
D: -
V: TRBV29-1

CDR3: ASSASGSPDTQY
D: -
V: TRBV6-4

CDR3: ASSESMPGAPYNEQF
D: -
V: TRBV10-2

CDR3: ASSEVSRSTDTQY
D: -
V: TRBV2

CDR3: TSSRTQGRDTGELF
D: -
V: TRBV1

CDR3: ASSWAQGGTEAF
D: TRBD1
V: TRBV25-1